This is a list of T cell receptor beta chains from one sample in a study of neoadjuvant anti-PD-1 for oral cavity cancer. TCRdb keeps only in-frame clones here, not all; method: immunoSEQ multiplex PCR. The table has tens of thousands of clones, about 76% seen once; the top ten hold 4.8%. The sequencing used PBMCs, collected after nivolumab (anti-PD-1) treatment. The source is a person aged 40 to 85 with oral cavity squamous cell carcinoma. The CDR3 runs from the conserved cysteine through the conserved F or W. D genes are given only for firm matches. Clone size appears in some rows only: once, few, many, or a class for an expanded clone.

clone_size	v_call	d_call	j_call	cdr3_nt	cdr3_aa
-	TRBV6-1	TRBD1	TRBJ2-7	TGTGCCAGCAGTTCGGACAGGAATACACTCTACGAGCAGTACTTC	CASSSDRNTLYEQYF
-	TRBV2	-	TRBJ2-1	TGTGCCAGCAGGAGGACGGATCTCGTGGGTGAGCAGTTCTTC	CASRRTDLVGEQFF
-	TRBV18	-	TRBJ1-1	TGTGCCAGCTCACCAGGGGGGATGCGGGACACTGAAGCTTTCTTT	CASSPGGMRDTEAFF
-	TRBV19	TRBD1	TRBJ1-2	TGTGCCAGTAGTTCTGACAGGGTCTACGACTATGGCTACACCTTC	CASSSDRVYDYGYTF
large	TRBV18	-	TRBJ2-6	TGTGCCAGCTCACCTGGGGCCAACGTCCTGACTTTC	CASSPGANVLTF
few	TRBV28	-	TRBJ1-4	TGTGCCAGCAGCGAAGGATTTAATGAAAAACTGTTTTTT	CASSEGFNEKLFF
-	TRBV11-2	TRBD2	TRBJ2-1	TGTGCCAGCAGCATATCTAGCGGAGGGCCCAATGAGCAGTTCTTC	CASSISSGGPNEQFF
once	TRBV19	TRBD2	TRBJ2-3	TGTGCCAGTAGTATAAAGACTAGCGGGAGCACAGATACGCAGTATTTT	CASSIKTSGSTDTQYF
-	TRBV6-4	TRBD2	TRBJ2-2	TGTGCCAGCAGTCGCACTAGCGGGGGGGCCGACACCGGGGAGCTGTTTTTT	CASSRTSGGADTGELFF
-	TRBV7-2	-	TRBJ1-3	TGTGCCAGCAGCCCCCAGATCCACTCTGGAAACACCATATATTTT	CASSPQIHSGNTIYF
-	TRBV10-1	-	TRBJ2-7	TGCGCCAGCAGTTCAAGACTGAACAAGTACGAGCAGTACTTC	CASSSRLNKYEQYF
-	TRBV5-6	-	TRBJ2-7	TGTGCCAGCAGCTCGGCGGGGCGGACCTACGAGCAGTACTTC	CASSSAGRTYEQYF
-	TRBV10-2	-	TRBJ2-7	TGCGCCAGCAGCCCACATCCCCAGGACGAGCAGTACTTC	CASSPHPQDEQYF
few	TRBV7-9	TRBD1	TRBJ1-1	TGTGCCAGCCAGGGGGACACCACTGAAGCTTTCTTT	CASQGDTTEAFF
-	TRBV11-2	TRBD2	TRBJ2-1	TGTGCCAGCAGCTTCCCGAGACTAGCGGGGGGGCCGGAGAGGAATGAGCAGTTCTTC	CASSFPRLAGGPERNEQFF
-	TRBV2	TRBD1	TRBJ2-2	TGTGCCAGCAGCGGGACAGGGGGCCTACCCGGGGAGCTGTTTTTT	CASSGTGGLPGELFF